This T cell receptor (beta chain) emerged from a study of OX40 agonist ivuxolimab in advanced cancers. Profiled with immunoSEQ multiplex PCR; TCRdb holds only in-frame clones, not every one. The sample has tens of thousands of clones; 70% to 80% are singletons. This sequence originates from an adult with an advanced solid tumor such as melanoma, head and neck, liver or kidney cancer. The input for sequencing was CD4+ or CD8+ T cells sorted from blood, taken in a trial of the OX40 agonist ivuxolimab.

The CDR3 sequence: CASSGNRRLSYNEQFF. The CDR3 DNA reads TGTGCCAGCAGCGGCAACAGGCGCTTATCCTACAATGAGCAGTTCTTC. The chain has TRBV9 and TRBJ2-1; the D gene is possibly TRBD1 (5 bases). The CDR3 runs 16 residues. V was clipped by 3 bases and J by 1 base, with 14 bases between them. Germline loops: CDR1 SGDLS, CDR2 YYNGEE.